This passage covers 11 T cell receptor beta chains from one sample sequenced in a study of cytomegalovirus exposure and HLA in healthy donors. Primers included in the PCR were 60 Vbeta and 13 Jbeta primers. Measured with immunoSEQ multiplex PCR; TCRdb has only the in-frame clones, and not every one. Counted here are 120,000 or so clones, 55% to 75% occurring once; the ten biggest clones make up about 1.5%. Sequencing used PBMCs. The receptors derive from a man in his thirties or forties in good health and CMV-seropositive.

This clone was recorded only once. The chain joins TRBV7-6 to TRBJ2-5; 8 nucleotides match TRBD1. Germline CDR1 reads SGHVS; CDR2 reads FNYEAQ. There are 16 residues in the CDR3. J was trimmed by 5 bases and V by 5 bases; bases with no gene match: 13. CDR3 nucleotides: TGTGCCAGCAGCCAATTAGACAGGGGTGTTATGGAGACCCAGTACTTC. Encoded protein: CASSQLDRGVMETQYF.

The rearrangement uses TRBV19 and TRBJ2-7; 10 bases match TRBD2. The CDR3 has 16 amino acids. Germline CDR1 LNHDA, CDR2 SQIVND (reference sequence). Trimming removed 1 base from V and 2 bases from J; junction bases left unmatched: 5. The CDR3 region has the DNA TGTGCCAGTAGTATAGGAAAGAGCGGGAGGGCCTACGAGCAGTACTTC. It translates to CASSIGKSGRAYEQYF.

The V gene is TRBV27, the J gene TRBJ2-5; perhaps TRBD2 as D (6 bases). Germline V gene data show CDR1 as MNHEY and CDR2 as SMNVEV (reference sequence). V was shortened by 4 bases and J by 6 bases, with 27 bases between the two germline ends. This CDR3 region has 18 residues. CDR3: CASSSYGTPGVGGQTQYF. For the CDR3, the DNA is TGTGCCAGCAGTTCGTATGGAACCCCCGGGGTAGGAGGGCAGACCCAGTACTTC.

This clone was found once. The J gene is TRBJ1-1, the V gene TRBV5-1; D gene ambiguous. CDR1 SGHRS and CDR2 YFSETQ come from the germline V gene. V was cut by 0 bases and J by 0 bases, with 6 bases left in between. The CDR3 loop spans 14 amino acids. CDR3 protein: CASSLELMNTEAFF. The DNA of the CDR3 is TGCGCCAGCAGCTTGGAACTGATGAACACTGAAGCTTTCTTT. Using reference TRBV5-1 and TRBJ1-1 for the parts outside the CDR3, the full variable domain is KAGVTQTPRYLIKTRGQQVTLSCSPISGHRSVSWYQQTPGQGLQFLFEYFSETQRNKGNFPGRFSGRQFSNSRSEMNVSTLELGDSALYLCASSLELMNTEAFFGQGTRLTVV.

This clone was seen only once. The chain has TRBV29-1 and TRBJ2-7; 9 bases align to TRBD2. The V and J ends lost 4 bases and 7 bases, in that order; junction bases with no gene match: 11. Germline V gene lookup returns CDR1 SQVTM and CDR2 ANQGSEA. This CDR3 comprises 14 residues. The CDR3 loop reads CSVGRSGGTGEQYF. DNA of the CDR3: TGCAGCGTTGGGCGCAGCGGGGGGACTGGAGAGCAGTACTTC.

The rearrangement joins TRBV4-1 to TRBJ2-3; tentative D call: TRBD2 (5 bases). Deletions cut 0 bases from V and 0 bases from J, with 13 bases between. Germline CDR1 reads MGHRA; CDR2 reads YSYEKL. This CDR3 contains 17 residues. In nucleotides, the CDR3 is TGCGCCAGCAGCCAAGATAGAGCGGCCGCTAGCACAGATACGCAGTATTTT. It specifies CASSQDRAAASTDTQYF.

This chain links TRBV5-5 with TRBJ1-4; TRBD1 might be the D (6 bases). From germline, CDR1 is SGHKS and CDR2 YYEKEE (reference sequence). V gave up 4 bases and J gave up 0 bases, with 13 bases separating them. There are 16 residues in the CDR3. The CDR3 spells CASSMYRVSTNEKLFF. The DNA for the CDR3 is TGTGCCAGCAGCATGTACAGGGTTTCAACTAATGAAAAACTGTTTTTT.

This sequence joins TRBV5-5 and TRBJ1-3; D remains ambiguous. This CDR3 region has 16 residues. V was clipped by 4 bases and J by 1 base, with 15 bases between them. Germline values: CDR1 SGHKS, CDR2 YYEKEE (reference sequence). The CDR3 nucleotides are TGTGCCAGCAGCCCGGGATCAGGCCCATCTGGAAACACCATATATTTT. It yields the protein CASSPGSGPSGNTIYF.

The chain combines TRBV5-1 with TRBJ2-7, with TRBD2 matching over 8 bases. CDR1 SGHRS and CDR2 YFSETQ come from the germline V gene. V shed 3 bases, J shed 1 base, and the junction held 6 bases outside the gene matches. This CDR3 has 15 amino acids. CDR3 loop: CASSSPSGRSYEQYF. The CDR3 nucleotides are TGCGCCAGCAGCTCTCCGAGCGGGAGATCCTACGAGCAGTACTTC.

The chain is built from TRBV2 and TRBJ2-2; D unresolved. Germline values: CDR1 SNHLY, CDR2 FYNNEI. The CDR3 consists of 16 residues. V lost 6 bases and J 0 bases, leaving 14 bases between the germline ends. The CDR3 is CASRTSYPSNTGELFF. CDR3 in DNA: TGTGCCAGCAGAACTTCTTACCCCTCGAACACCGGGGAGCTGTTTTTT.

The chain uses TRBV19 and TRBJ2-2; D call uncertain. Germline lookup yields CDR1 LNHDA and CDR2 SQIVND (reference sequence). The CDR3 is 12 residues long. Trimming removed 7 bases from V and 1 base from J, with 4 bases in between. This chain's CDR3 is CASTGNTGELFF. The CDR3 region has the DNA TGTGCCAGTACAGGGAACACCGGGGAGCTGTTTTTT.